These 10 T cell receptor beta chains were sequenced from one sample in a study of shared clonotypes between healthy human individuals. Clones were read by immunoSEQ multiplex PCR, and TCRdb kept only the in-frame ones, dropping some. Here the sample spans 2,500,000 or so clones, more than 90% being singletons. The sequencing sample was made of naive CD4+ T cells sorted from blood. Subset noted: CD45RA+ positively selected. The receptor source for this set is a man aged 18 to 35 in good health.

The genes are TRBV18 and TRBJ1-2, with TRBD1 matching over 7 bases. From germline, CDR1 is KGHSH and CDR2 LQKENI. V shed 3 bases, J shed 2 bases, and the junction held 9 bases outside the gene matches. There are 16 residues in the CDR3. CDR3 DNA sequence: TGTGCCAGCTCACCCAACAGGGGCCTTGGGAACTATGGCTACACCTTC. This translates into CASSPNRGLGNYGYTF.

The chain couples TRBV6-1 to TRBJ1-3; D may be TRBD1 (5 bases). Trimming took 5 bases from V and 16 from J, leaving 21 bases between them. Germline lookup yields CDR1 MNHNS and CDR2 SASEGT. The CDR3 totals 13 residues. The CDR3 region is CASSTTRGAGRYF. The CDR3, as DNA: TGTGCCAGCAGTACCACCCGAGGGGCTGGAAGGTATTTT.

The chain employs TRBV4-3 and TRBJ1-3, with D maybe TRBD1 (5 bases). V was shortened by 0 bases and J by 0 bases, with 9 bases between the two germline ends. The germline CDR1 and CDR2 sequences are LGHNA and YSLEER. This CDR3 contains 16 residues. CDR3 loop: CASSQDTGLSGNTIYF. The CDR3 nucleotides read TGCGCCAGCAGCCAAGATACAGGCCTCTCTGGAAACACCATATATTTT.

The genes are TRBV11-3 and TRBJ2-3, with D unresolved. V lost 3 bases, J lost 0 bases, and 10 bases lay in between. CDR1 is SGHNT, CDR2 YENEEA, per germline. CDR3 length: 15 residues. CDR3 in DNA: TGTGCCAGCAGCTTCAAGCCCTCTAGCACAGATACGCAGTATTTT. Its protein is CASSFKPSSTDTQYF.

The CDR3 nucleotides are TGCGCCAGCAGCCTAGGGACAGGGTTAACCTACGAGCAGTACTTC. Protein product: CASSLGTGLTYEQYF. The chain uses TRBV5-1 and TRBJ2-5; 9 bases match TRBD1. The J call may not be correct, given that the DNA end is closer to TRBJ2-7. Germline CDR1 SGHRS, CDR2 YFSETQ. This CDR3 has 15 amino acids.

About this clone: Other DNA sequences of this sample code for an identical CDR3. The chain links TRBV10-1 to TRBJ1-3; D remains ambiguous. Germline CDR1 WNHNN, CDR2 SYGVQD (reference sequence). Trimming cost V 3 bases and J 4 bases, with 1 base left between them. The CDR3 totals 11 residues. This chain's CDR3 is CASSEGNTIYF. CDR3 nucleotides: TGCGCCAGCAGTGAAGGAAACACCATATATTTT.

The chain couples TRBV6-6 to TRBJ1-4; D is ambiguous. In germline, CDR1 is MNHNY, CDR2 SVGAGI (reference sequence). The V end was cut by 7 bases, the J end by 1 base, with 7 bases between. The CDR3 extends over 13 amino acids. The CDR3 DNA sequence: TGTGCCAGCACCCGTCTAACTAATGAAAAACTGTTTTTT. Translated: CASTRLTNEKLFF.

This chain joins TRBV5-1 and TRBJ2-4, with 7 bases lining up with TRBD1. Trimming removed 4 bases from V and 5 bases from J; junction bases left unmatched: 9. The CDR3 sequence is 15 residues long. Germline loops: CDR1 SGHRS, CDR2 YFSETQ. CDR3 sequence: CASSGPDRDENIQYF. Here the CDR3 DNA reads TGCGCCAGCAGCGGACCCGACAGGGACGAAAACATTCAGTACTTC.

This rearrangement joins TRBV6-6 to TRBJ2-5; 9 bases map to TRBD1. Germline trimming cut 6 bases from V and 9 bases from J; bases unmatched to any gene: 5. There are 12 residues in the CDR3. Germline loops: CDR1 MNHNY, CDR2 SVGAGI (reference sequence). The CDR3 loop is CASRTGGRPQYF. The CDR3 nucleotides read TGTGCCAGCAGGACAGGGGGGCGCCCCCAGTACTTC.

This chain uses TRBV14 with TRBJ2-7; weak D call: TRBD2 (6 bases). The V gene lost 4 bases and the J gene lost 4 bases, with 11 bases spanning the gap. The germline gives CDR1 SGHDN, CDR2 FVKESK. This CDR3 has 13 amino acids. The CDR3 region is CASSPPGGYEQYF. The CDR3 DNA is TGTGCCAGCAGCCCCCCTGGAGGGTACGAGCAGTACTTC.